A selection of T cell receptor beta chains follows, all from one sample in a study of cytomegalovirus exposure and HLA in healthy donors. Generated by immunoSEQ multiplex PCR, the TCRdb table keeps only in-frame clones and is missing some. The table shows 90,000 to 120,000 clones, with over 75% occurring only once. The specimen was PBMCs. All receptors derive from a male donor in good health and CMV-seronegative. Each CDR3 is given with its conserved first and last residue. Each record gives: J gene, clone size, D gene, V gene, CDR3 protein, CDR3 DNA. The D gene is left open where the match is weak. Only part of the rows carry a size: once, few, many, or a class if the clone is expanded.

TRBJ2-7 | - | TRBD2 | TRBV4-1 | CASSHSIGLAGHEQYF | TGCGCCAGCAGCCACTCGATAGGACTAGCGGGACACGAGCAGTACTTC
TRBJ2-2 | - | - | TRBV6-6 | CASSYSPGNTGELFF | TGTGCCAGCAGTTACTCTCCCGGGAACACCGGGGAGCTGTTTTTT
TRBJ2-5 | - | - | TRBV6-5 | CASSYSARRIQYF | TGTGCCAGCAGTTACTCTGCCCGTAGAATCCAGTACTTC
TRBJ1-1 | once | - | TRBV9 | CASSVDGGYMNTEAFF | TGTGCCAGCAGCGTAGATGGGGGCTACATGAACACTGAAGCTTTCTTT
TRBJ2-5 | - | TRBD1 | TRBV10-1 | CASSRDRGEETQYF | TGCGCCAGCAGCCGGGACAGGGGGGAAGAGACCCAGTACTTC
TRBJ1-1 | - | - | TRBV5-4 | CASSLQENTEAFF | TGTGCCAGCTCACTCCAGGAGAACACTGAAGCTTTCTTT
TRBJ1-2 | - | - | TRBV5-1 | CASSLSSQQAYGYTF | TGCGCCAGCAGCTTGTCCAGCCAGCAGGCCTATGGCTACACCTTC
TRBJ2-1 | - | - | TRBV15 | CATSIRTVSNEQFF | TGTGCCACCAGCATCAGGACAGTAAGCAATGAGCAGTTCTTC
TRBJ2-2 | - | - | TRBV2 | CASSVGGAGTGELFF | TGTGCCAGCAGTGTGGGCGGGGCGGGCACCGGGGAGCTGTTTTTT
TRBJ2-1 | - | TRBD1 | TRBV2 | CASSEASGGFNNEQFF | TGTGCCAGCAGTGAAGCCTCAGGGGGATTTAACAATGAGCAGTTCTTC
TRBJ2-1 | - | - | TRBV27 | CATTKGGRKGEQFF | TGTGCCACCACGAAGGGGGGGAGAAAGGGTGAGCAGTTCTTC
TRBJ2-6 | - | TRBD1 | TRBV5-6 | CASSWDRGFSGANVLTF | TGTGCCAGCAGCTGGGACAGGGGGTTCTCTGGGGCCAACGTCCTGACTTTC
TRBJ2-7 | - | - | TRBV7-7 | CASSLAVGSSYEQYF | TGTGCCAGCAGCTTAGCAGTTGGGAGCTCCTACGAGCAGTACTTC
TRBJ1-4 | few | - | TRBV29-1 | CSVGGGGWDEKLFF | TGCAGCGTTGGGGGGGGCGGTTGGGACGAAAAACTGTTTTTT
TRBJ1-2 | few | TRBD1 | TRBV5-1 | CASSLEGQGSDGYTF | TGCGCCAGCAGCTTGGAAGGACAGGGGTCAGATGGCTACACCTTC
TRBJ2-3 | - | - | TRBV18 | CASSSLSDTQYF | TGTGCCAGCTCATCTCTGTCAGATACGCAGTATTTT
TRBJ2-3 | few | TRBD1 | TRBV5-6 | CASRGRRQGSTDTQYF | TGTGCCAGCAGGGGACGGCGACAGGGTAGCACAGATACGCAGTATTTT
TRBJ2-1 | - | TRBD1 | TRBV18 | CASSIAKGTENEQFF | TGTGCCAGCTCAATCGCGAAAGGGACAGAAAATGAGCAGTTCTTC
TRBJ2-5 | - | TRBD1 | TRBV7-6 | CASSPGQGGETQYF | TGTGCCAGCAGCCCGGGACAGGGAGGAGAGACCCAGTACTTC
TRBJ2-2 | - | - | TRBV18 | CASSPAGSGELFF | TGTGCCAGCTCACCGGCAGGGTCCGGGGAGCTGTTTTTT
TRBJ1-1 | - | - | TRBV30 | CARQQYTEAFF | TGTGCCCGACAGCAATACACTGAAGCTTTCTTT
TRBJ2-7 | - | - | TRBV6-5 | CASSRGFIEQYF | TGTGCCAGCAGCAGGGGATTCATCGAGCAGTACTTC
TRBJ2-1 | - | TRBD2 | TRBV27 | CASSLSRNRLAENNEQFF | TGTGCCAGCAGTTTATCGAGGAACAGACTAGCGGAGAACAATGAGCAGTTCTTC
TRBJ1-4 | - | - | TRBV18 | CASSRREGTDNEKLFF | TGTGCCAGCTCACGACGAGAGGGCACCGATAATGAAAAACTGTTTTTT
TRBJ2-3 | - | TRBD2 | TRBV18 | CASSPRTGGDSTDTQYF | TGTGCCAGCTCACCACGGACGGGAGGGGATAGCACAGATACGCAGTATTTT
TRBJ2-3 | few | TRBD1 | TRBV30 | CAWSRDRSGIATDTQYF | TGTGCCTGGAGTCGGGACAGGTCAGGTATAGCGACAGATACGCAGTATTTT
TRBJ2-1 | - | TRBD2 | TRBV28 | CASSFSGSRSEQFF | TGTGCCAGCAGCTTTAGCGGGAGTAGGTCGGAGCAGTTCTTC
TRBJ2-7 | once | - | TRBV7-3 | CASSPQGGRDSYYEQYF | TGTGCCAGCAGCCCCCAAGGGGGTCGAGACAGTTACTACGAGCAGTACTTC
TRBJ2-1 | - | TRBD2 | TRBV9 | CASSSRLADYNEQFF | TGTGCCAGCAGCTCCCGACTAGCGGACTACAATGAGCAGTTCTTC
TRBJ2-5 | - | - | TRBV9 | CASSLALQETQYF | TGTGCCAGCAGCTTGGCCTTACAAGAGACCCAGTACTTC
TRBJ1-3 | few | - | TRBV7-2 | CASSPGRTIYF | TGTGCCAGCAGCCCTGGGCGAACCATATATTTT
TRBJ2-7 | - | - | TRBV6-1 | CASSAGLNSYEQYF | TGTGCCAGCAGTGCTGGGCTTAACTCCTACGAGCAGTACTTC
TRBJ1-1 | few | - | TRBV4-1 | CASSQDRRSTEAFF | TGCGCCAGCAGCCAAGATCGGCGGTCCACTGAAGCTTTCTTT